These 13 T cell receptor beta chains were sequenced from one sample in a study of blood T cell repertoires in COVID-19. Profiling relied on immunoSEQ multiplex PCR, and the TCRdb table lists in-frame clones only, not all of them. The sample shows around 100,000 clones, 80% to 90% of them seen only once. What was sequenced was peripheral blood. The receptor set was obtained from a human donor with acute or convalescent COVID-19. The donor label of this sample is uncertain.

V and J are TRBV7-3 and TRBJ2-3, with 11 bases fitting TRBD2. From germline, CDR1 is SGHTA and CDR2 FQGTGA. CDR3 length equals 16 residues. The V and J ends lost 5 bases and 2 bases, in that order; junction bases with no gene match: 6. CDR3 nucleotides: TGTGCCAGCAGCGCGACTAGCGGGGCCTACACAGATACGCAGTATTTT. As protein: CASSATSGAYTDTQYF.

The CDR3 coding sequence is TGTGCCAGCAGTGACCCGGGACAGGGGAGTTTCGATAATTCACCCCTCCACTTT. Translating gives CASSDPGQGSFDNSPLHF. The rearrangement uses TRBV2 and TRBJ1-6, with 10 bases aligning to TRBD1. J was trimmed by 5 bases and V by 3 bases; bases with no gene match: 10. From germline, CDR1 is SNHLY and CDR2 FYNNEI. There are 18 residues in the CDR3.

V is TRBV5-1 and J is TRBJ2-3; D uncertain. V was pared by 0 bases and J by 2 bases, with 7 bases between. The CDR3 extends over 14 amino acids. The germline V gene encodes CDR1 SGHRS and CDR2 YFSETQ. Here the CDR3 reads CASSLAQVTDTQYF. The CDR3, as DNA: TGCGCCAGCAGCTTGGCTCAGGTCACAGATACGCAGTATTTT. Looking up the rest from reference TRBV5-1 and TRBJ2-3 gives the full variable domain: KAGVTQTPRYLIKTRGQQVTLSCSPISGHRSVSWYQQTPGQGLQFLFEYFSETQRNKGNFPGRFSGRQFSNSRSEMNVSTLELGDSALYLCASSLAQVTDTQYFGPGTRLTVL.

This chain links TRBV7-9 with TRBJ2-3; 7 bases fit TRBD1. The V and J ends lost 5 bases and 3 bases, in that order; junction bases with no gene match: 11. The CDR3 runs to 16 residues. Germline V gives CDR1 SEHNR, CDR2 FQNEAQ (reference sequence). In DNA, the CDR3 is TGTGCCAGCAGCCATTTCGCACAGGGGCGAACAGATACGCAGTATTTT. Translation: CASSHFAQGRTDTQYF.

The chain carries TRBV7-2 and TRBJ1-2, with 9 bases aligning to TRBD1. Germline CDR1 is SGHTA and CDR2 is FQGNSA. CDR3 length: 14 residues. V gave up 7 bases and J gave up 6 bases; unmatched junction bases: 9. CDR3 DNA sequence: TGTGCCAGCATCGAAGGGGGGACAGGGAATGGCTACACCTTC. Its protein product is CASIEGGTGNGYTF.

Regarding this clone: In the same sample, other DNA sequences code for this CDR3. The CDR3 region is CASSPRGNTIYF. CDR3 DNA sequence: TGTGCCAGCAGCCCCCGGGGAAACACCATATATTTT. V and J are TRBV3-1 (or the pseudogene TRBV3-2) and TRBJ1-3; D gene uncertain. The germline V gene has CDR1 LGHDT and CDR2 YNNKEL (reference sequence). The V gene lost 4 bases and the J gene lost 4 bases, with 5 bases spanning the gap. There are 12 residues in the CDR3.

The rearrangement joins TRBV19 to TRBJ1-6; 7 nucleotides agree with TRBD1. The V gene end was trimmed by 7 bases and the J gene end by 10 bases; junction bases not matched to a gene: 7. The CDR3 has 13 residues. CDR1 and CDR2 from the germline V gene are LNHDA and SQIVND (reference sequence). DNA for the CDR3: TGTGCCAGTATGGACAGGTTTGGGTCACCCCTCCACTTT. Amino acids: CASMDRFGSPLHF.

The V gene is TRBV7-9, the J gene TRBJ1-4, with D unresolved. Germline V gene lookup returns CDR1 SEHNR and CDR2 FQNEAQ (reference sequence). The V end lost 6 bases, the J end lost 7 bases, and 30 bases lay between the germline ends. The CDR3 has 19 amino acids. The CDR3 nucleotides read TGTGCCAGCAGGGCGGATCCTTTAGGTCCCTCTTTTCGCGGTGAAAAACTGTTTTTT. As protein: CASRADPLGPSFRGEKLFF.

The gene calls are TRBV28 and TRBJ2-5, with D perhaps TRBD1 (6 bases). The CDR3 extends over 15 amino acids. V shed 1 base and J shed 1 base, with 10 bases lying between them. Germline assignment: CDR1 MDHEN and CDR2 SYDVKM. The CDR3 DNA follows: TGTGCCAGCAGTTTATACGTAGGGGGCCAAGAGACCCAGTACTTC. Protein product: CASSLYVGGQETQYF.

The chain joins TRBV28 to TRBJ1-5, with 8 bases matching TRBD1. This CDR3 has 16 residues. The germline V gene has CDR1 MDHEN and CDR2 SYDVKM. V lost 2 bases, J lost 5 bases, and 8 bases stayed unmatched. This CDR3 is CASSLPSQGADQPQHF. In DNA, the CDR3 is TGTGCCAGCAGTTTACCCTCGCAGGGGGCCGATCAGCCCCAGCATTTT.

The chain uses TRBV25-1 and TRBJ2-3; no definite D call. Per the germline V gene, CDR1 is MGHDK and CDR2 is SYGVNS. This CDR3 is built from 15 residues. Trimming cost V 5 bases and J 2 bases, with 14 bases left between them. The CDR3 spells CASSPQEPPTDTQYF. The CDR3, as DNA: TGTGCCAGCAGTCCGCAGGAACCTCCCACAGATACGCAGTATTTT.

This chain links TRBV7-9 with TRBJ1-1; D ambiguous. The V end lost 2 bases, the J end lost 7 bases, and 5 bases lay between the germline ends. The CDR3 covers 11 residues. Germline loops: CDR1 SEHNR, CDR2 FQNEAQ (reference sequence). The CDR3 DNA follows: TGTGCCAGCAGCTTACTCGTTGAAGCTTTCTTT. It is translated as CASSLLVEAFF.

The rearrangement joins TRBV19 to TRBJ2-2; a weak D match, TRBD2 (5 bases). The CDR3 extends over 15 amino acids. Germline loops: CDR1 LNHDA, CDR2 SQIVND (reference sequence). Trimming left V 6 bases short and J 5 bases short, with 16 bases between. CDR3 DNA sequence: TGTGCCAGTAGCGGGGTTCGGGTCGGGACCGGGGAGCTGTTTTTT. Its translation: CASSGVRVGTGELFF.